A single sample gave rise to the 14 T cell receptor beta chains below, sequenced in a study of regulatory T cells in long-lasting Graves disease. Noted time point: newly diagnosed GD, antithyroid drugs for less than 3 months. Preparation of the TCR library used RNA extracted from PBMCs. Relying on iRepertoire HTBI primers and Arm-PCR of CDR3 regions, the team built TCR beta libraries. TCRdb re-called the multiplex PCR reads through MiXCR, storing one row per CDR3 protein. The sample lists about 320,000 distinct CDR3 sequences, 15% to 20% occurring once. The sequences come from peripheral blood mononuclear cells (PBMCs), collected at new diagnosis, from a patient treated with antithyroid drugs. These receptors were collected from a female donor with Graves disease.

In its sample, this clonotype was seen once. The chain joins TRBV11-2 to TRBJ2-7, with D possibly being TRBD1 (6 bases). The last part of the DNA fits TRBJ1-2 better; the J call may be wrong. The CDR3 runs to 15 residues. Germline-derived CDR1 and CDR2 are SGHAT and FQNNGV. CDR3 region: CASSLAHREGESYTF. The CDR3 DNA reads TGTGCCAGCAGCTTGGCGCACAGGGAAGGTGAAAGCTACACCTTC.

In its sample, this clonotype was seen many times. This chain links TRBV6-5 with TRBJ2-5; perhaps TRBD1 as D (5 bases). The ends were cut back, 0 bases at V and 2 bases at J, with 13 bases in the middle. CDR1 and CDR2 (germline): MNHEY, SVGAGI. This CDR3 spans 16 amino acids. The CDR3 nucleotides are TGTGCCAGCAGTTACTCTTGGCAGGGTGGGCAAGAGACCCAGTACTTC. Translated, it gives CASSYSWQGGQETQYF.

This clonotype was recorded at least ten times. The rearrangement uses TRBV30 and TRBJ2-1; D possibly corresponds to TRBD2 (6 bases). This CDR3 contains 17 residues. From germline, CDR1 is GTSNPN and CDR2 SVGIG (reference sequence). V was pared by 2 bases and J by 8 bases, with 25 bases between. CDR3 sequence reads: CAWSTPLVGPTGDEQFF. CDR3 coding DNA: TGTGCCTGGAGTACCCCCTTGGTAGGGCCAACGGGGGATGAGCAGTTCTTC.

In this sample, this clonotype turned up many times. The gene calls are TRBV6-1 and TRBJ2-7; unclear D gene. The CDR3 sequence is 14 residues long. The ends were cut back, 4 bases at V and 0 bases at J, with 10 bases in the middle. In germline, CDR1 is MNHNS, CDR2 SASEGT. CDR3 residues: CASSVGRTSYEQYF. CDR3 nucleotides: TGTGCCAGCAGTGTCGGCCGGACCTCCTACGAGCAGTACTTC.

As for this clonotype: A much bigger clone sits one base away, suggesting this may be a read error. The V and J genes are TRBV19 and TRBJ2-7; 8 positions match TRBD1. With V trimmed by 8 bases and J by 7 bases, 13 bases remained unmatched. Looked up from germline, CDR1 is LNHDA and CDR2 is SQIVND (reference sequence). CDR3 length equals 14 residues. The CDR3 loop is CASVGDRFYNEQYF. As DNA, the CDR3 is TGTGCCAGTGTCGGGGACAGGTTTTACAATGAGCAGTACTTC.

The chain uses TRBV7-9 and TRBJ1-1; D gene ambiguous. The CDR3 covers 15 residues. With 5 bases removed from V and 3 bases from J, the gap between germline ends came to 16 bases. Germline assignment: CDR1 SEHNR and CDR2 FQNEAQ (reference sequence). Written as DNA, the CDR3 is TGTGCCAGCAGCCCCGGGCCTGACCTTTACACTGAAGCTTTCTTT. Protein product: CASSPGPDLYTEAFF.

The chain employs TRBV19 and TRBJ1-1; 8 bases align to TRBD1. The CDR3 spans 14 residues. CDR1 and CDR2 (germline): LNHDA, SQIVND (reference sequence). V lost 3 bases to trimming and J lost 1 base; unmatched junction nucleotides: 1. The CDR3: CASSMGQANTEAFF. The CDR3 DNA follows: TGTGCCAGTAGTATGGGACAGGCGAACACTGAAGCTTTCTTT.

This clonotype was seen at least ten times. In nucleotides, the CDR3 is TGCAGTGCTAGATTCCTCCTAGCGGGAGGTAGTAATGAGCAGTTCTTC. This encodes CSARFLLAGGSNEQFF. V and J are TRBV20-1 and TRBJ2-1; 11 bases fit TRBD2. Germline V lookup: CDR1 DFQATT, CDR2 SNEGSKA (reference sequence). The V gene end was trimmed by 2 bases and the J gene end by 7 bases; junction bases not matched to a gene: 10. The CDR3 sequence is 16 residues long.

Only a few counts were recorded for this clonotype. With a far larger clone one base away, a read error is the likely cause. This chain joins TRBV11-3 and TRBJ2-7; 9 bases are shared with TRBD2. J lost 7 bases, V lost 2 bases, and 9 bases had no gene match. Germline loops: CDR1 SGHNT, CDR2 YENEEA. This CDR3 is 15 amino acids long. The CDR3, as DNA: TGTGCCAGCAGCTTATTCGCGGGAGGGGTGGATGAGCAGTACTTC. Translation gives CASSLFAGGVDEQYF.

The table lists this clonotype with many counts. This chain joins TRBV6-1 and TRBJ1-2; 9 bases match TRBD1. In germline, CDR1 is MNHNS, CDR2 SASEGT. With V trimmed by 9 bases and J by 4 bases, 9 bases remained unmatched. CDR3 length: 14 residues. The DNA for the CDR3 is TGTGCCAGTGAACCGGGACAGGGTGCCTATGGCTACACCTTC. Its protein is CASEPGQGAYGYTF.

This clonotype was observed at least ten times. The chain couples TRBV12-3 or TRBV12-4 to TRBJ1-4; D perhaps matches TRBD1 (6 bases). Trimming took 5 bases from V and 4 from J, leaving 17 bases between them. The CDR3 contains 16 residues. The CDR3, as DNA: TGTGCCAGCAGTGCCGGGGGACATAGTAATAATGAAAAACTGTTTTTT. Protein: CASSAGGHSNNEKLFF.

J is TRBJ2-4 and V is TRBV5-1, with TRBD2 identical over 8 bases. This CDR3 has 16 amino acids. V dropped 0 bases and J dropped 4; count of bases not matched to a gene: 6. In germline, CDR1 is SGHRS, CDR2 YFSETQ. The DNA of the CDR3 is TGCGCCAGCAGCTTGGGGGGTAGCGGGGATAAAAACATTCAGTACTTC. Translating it yields CASSLGGSGDKNIQYF.

This clonotype has just a few counts. The chain uses TRBV9 and TRBJ2-6; maybe TRBD1 (5 bases). Germline CDR1 SGDLS, CDR2 YYNGEE. The CDR3 length is 16 residues. The V end was cut by 2 bases, the J end by 1 base, with 10 bases between. Here the CDR3 DNA reads TGTGCCAGCAGCGTGACAGACAGTTCTGGGGCCAACGTCCTGACTTTC. Protein: CASSVTDSSGANVLTF.

This chain connects TRBV19 to TRBJ2-3, with TRBD2 matching over 11 bases. The germline V gene has CDR1 LNHDA and CDR2 SQIVND (reference sequence). The V gene end was trimmed by 3 bases and the J gene end by 4 bases; junction bases not matched to a gene: 3. CDR3 length: 15 amino acids. CDR3 loop: CASSMGLAASDTQYF. CDR3 nucleotides: TGTGCCAGTAGTATGGGACTAGCGGCTTCAGATACGCAGTATTTT. The entire variable domain, with the rest obtained from reference TRBV19 and TRBJ2-3, is as follows: DGGITQSPKYLFRKEGQNVTLSCEQNLNHDAMYWYRQDPGQGLRLIYYSQIVNDFQKGDIAEGYSVSREKKESFPLTVTSAQKNPTAFYLCASSMGLAASDTQYFGPGTRLTVL.